Below are 22 T cell receptor beta chains sequenced from a single sample in a study of CD8+ T cells in alopecia areata. As to treatment: oral pan-JAK inhibitor, 5-10 mg twice daily. TCR sequencing used cDNA made by reverse transcription of extracted RNA. Libraries were prepared by immunoSEQ multiplex PCR; TCRdb keeps only in-frame clonotypes and omits some of them. Of 100,000 to 120,000 clones in the sample, less than 70% were seen once. This material consisted of CD4+ T cells sorted from blood, taken at week 24, from a patient treated with tofacitinib. All receptors come from a human donor with alopecia areata.

CDR3 in DNA: TGCAGCGCGCGACAGGCAGATACGCAGTATTTT. The encoded protein is CSARQADTQYF. The chain combines TRBV29-1 with TRBJ2-3; D possibly corresponds to TRBD1 (6 bases). The germline gives CDR1 SQVTM, CDR2 ANQGSEA. The CDR3 spans 11 residues. Trimming took 7 bases from V and 4 from J, leaving 9 bases between them.

This clone was observed once. The chain employs TRBV5-1 and TRBJ1-3, with unresolved D. CDR1 and CDR2 (germline): SGHRS, YFSETQ. The CDR3 spans 14 residues. The germline V and J ends were trimmed by 2 bases and 1 base, with 7 bases remaining between them. CDR3 nucleotide sequence: TGCGCCAGCAGCTTTGGGGAATCTGGAAACACCATATATTTT. Translating gives CASSFGESGNTIYF.

The rearrangement uses TRBV12-5 and TRBJ1-4; D is unresolved. Germline values: CDR1 LGHNT, CDR2 FRNRAP. This CDR3 spans 12 amino acids. V lost 3 bases to trimming and J lost 10 bases, with 9 bases between them. In DNA form, the CDR3 reads TGTGCTAGTGGTTTACCCCCTACAAAACTGTTTTTT. Protein product: CASGLPPTKLFF.

In this sample, this clone turned up a few times. This chain joins TRBV29-1 and TRBJ1-1; 11 nucleotides align to TRBD1. This CDR3 has 15 residues. With 4 bases clipped from V and 4 bases from J, the junction kept 8 bases outside the gene matches. Germline CDR1 is SQVTM and CDR2 is ANQGSEA. CDR3 sequence: CSVGGTGGVVTEAFF. The DNA for the CDR3 is TGCAGCGTTGGAGGGACAGGGGGAGTAGTCACTGAAGCTTTCTTT.

This chain uses TRBV7-9 with TRBJ1-2, with TRBD1 identical over 8 bases. CDR3 size: 15 residues. V was pared by 3 bases and J by 8 bases, with 11 bases of the junction left unmatched. Germline V gene sequence: CDR1 SEHNR, CDR2 FQNEAQ (reference sequence). In DNA, the CDR3 is TGTGCCAGCAGCTTCGGACAGGGAGGGAGTTACGGCTACACCTTC. Protein sequence: CASSFGQGGSYGYTF.

The rearrangement uses TRBV6-6 and TRBJ1-1, with D tentatively TRBD1 (5 bases). Germline assignment: CDR1 MNHNY and CDR2 SVGAGI (reference sequence). Trimming took 6 bases from V and 4 from J, leaving 15 bases between them. The CDR3 length is 14 residues. The CDR3 DNA reads as TGTGCCAGCAGATCTCACGGGGGGGGCACTGAAGCTTTCTTT. It encodes CASRSHGGGTEAFF.

This chain links TRBV2 with TRBJ2-7; the D is unclear. The CDR3 contains 13 residues. CDR1 is SNHLY and CDR2 is FYNNEI in the germline V gene. V was cut by 4 bases and J by 0 bases, with 7 bases left in between. CDR3 loop: CASSVGSSYEQYF. For the CDR3, the DNA is TGTGCCAGCAGTGTCGGCAGCTCCTACGAGCAGTACTTC. The variable domain in full, with the rest retrieved from reference TRBV2 and TRBJ2-7, is EPEVTQTPSHQVTQMGQEVILRCVPISNHLYFYWYRQILGQKVEFLVSFYNNEISEKSEIFDDQFSVERPDGSNFTLKIRSTKLEDSAMYFCASSVGSSYEQYFGPGTRLTVT.

The CDR3 spells CASSQDSHWTNTGELFF. The CDR3 coding sequence is TGCGCCAGCAGCCAAGATAGTCATTGGACAAACACCGGGGAGCTGTTTTTT. The chain carries TRBV4-1 and TRBJ2-2; D is possibly TRBD1 (5 bases). This CDR3 contains 17 residues. CDR1 and CDR2 from the germline V gene are MGHRA and YSYEKL. V gave up 0 bases and J gave up 2 bases, with 13 bases separating them.

This chain connects TRBV7-3 to TRBJ2-6; D possibly corresponds to TRBD2 (7 bases). The ends were cut back, 5 bases at V and 2 bases at J, with 22 bases in the middle. The CDR3 contains 19 residues. CDR1 is SGHTA and CDR2 is FQGTGA in the germline V gene. This CDR3 reads CASSLQGRGYSAGANVLTF. As DNA, the CDR3 is TGTGCCAGCAGCCTCCAGGGGAGGGGATATTCTGCTGGGGCCAACGTCCTGACTTTC. Full variable domain (remainder filled in from reference TRBV7-3 and TRBJ2-6): GAGVSQTPSNKVTEKGKYVELRCDPISGHTALYWYRQSLGQGPEFLIYFQGTGAADDSGLPNDRFFAVRPEGSVSTLKIQRTERGDSAVYLCASSLQGRGYSAGANVLTFGAGSRLTVL.

This clone has just a few counts. The CDR3 DNA is TGTGCCAGCGGACGAGGGAGTTCATACTATGGCTACACCTTC. Translating it yields CASGRGSSYYGYTF. The rearrangement joins TRBV27 to TRBJ1-2, with D hard to call. The CDR3 sequence is 14 residues long. Trimming removed 8 bases at V and 3 bases at J, with 16 bases between. Germline CDR1 and CDR2: MNHEY and SMNVEV (reference sequence).

V usage is TRBV2 and J usage is TRBJ2-3; no definite D call. Trimming removed 7 bases from V and 6 bases from J, with 11 bases in between. The CDR3 consists of 12 residues. The germline V gene encodes CDR1 SNHLY and CDR2 FYNNEI. DNA for the CDR3: TGTGCCAGCAAGAGGATCGGCGATACGCAGTATTTT. Its protein product is CASKRIGDTQYF. Full variable domain (missing parts from reference TRBV2 and TRBJ2-3): EPEVTQTPSHQVTQMGQEVILRCVPISNHLYFYWYRQILGQKVEFLVSFYNNEISEKSEIFDDQFSVERPDGSNFTLKIRSTKLEDSAMYFCASKRIGDTQYFGPGTRLTVL.

This clone was observed a handful of times. The chain combines TRBV7-2 with TRBJ2-5; D gene uncertain. Deletions cut 5 bases from V and 8 bases from J, with 18 bases between. The CDR3 is 14 amino acids. Germline CDR1 is SGHTA and CDR2 is FQGNSA. The CDR3: CASSPPGVGLTQYF. Written as DNA, the CDR3 is TGTGCCAGCAGCCCACCGGGCGTCGGGCTAACCCAGTACTTC. The variable domain in full, completed from reference TRBV7-2 and TRBJ2-5, reads GAGVSQSPSNKVTEKGKDVELRCDPISGHTALYWYRQSLGQGLEFLIYFQGNSAPDKSGLPSDRFSAERTGGSVSTLTIQRTQQEDSAVYLCASSPPGVGLTQYFGPGTRLLVL.

The rearrangement joins TRBV7-2 to TRBJ1-3; D unresolved. CDR1 is SGHTA, CDR2 FQGNSA, per germline. The length of the CDR3 is 15 residues. The ends were cut back, 3 bases at V and 0 bases at J, with 9 bases in the middle. This chain's CDR3 is CASSFRRFSGNTIYF. The CDR3 DNA is TGTGCCAGCAGCTTTAGACGGTTCTCTGGAAACACCATATATTTT.

This clone was observed a few times. V and J are TRBV9 and TRBJ2-1; D possibly matches TRBD1 or TRBD2 (5 bases each). Looked up from germline, CDR1 is SGDLS and CDR2 is YYNGEE. The CDR3 length is 13 residues. Trimming cost V 4 bases and J 10 bases, with 15 bases left between them. CDR3 nucleotides: TGTGCCAGCAGCCCCCGTGGTGGGACCGAGCAGTTCTTC. Translating it yields CASSPRGGTEQFF.

The chain is built from TRBV30 and TRBJ1-5; D not certain. CDR3 length equals 13 residues. CDR1 and CDR2 from the germline V gene are GTSNPN and SVGIG (reference sequence). Trimming left V 0 bases short and J 9 bases short, with 12 bases between. The CDR3 region has the DNA TGTGCCTGGAGTGTGGCCGAAGCAGGGCCCCAGCATTTT. It specifies CAWSVAEAGPQHF. The full variable domain, in which reference TRBV30 and TRBJ1-5 provide the parts outside the CDR3, is SQTIHQWPATLVQPVGSPLSLECTVEGTSNPNLYWYRQAAGRGLQLLFYSVGIGQISSEVPQNLSASRPQDRQFILSSKKLLLSDSGFYLCAWSVAEAGPQHFGDGTRLSIL.

The rearrangement joins TRBV7-2 to TRBJ1-2, with a tentative D call TRBD1 (6 bases). CDR3 length equals 13 residues. The V end was cut by 2 bases, the J end by 5 bases, with 9 bases between. Per the germline V gene, CDR1 is SGHTA and CDR2 is FQGNSA. CDR3 sequence (DNA): TGTGCCAGCAGCTTACAAGGACAGTATGGCTACACCTTC. Its protein is CASSLQGQYGYTF.

The chain recombines TRBV5-1 with TRBJ2-1; 12 bases line up with TRBD2. The CDR3 loop spans 16 amino acids. The germline V gene encodes CDR1 SGHRS and CDR2 YFSETQ. V lost 0 bases to trimming and J lost 13 bases; unmatched junction nucleotides: 11. The CDR3 DNA reads TGCGCCAGCAGCTTGGTTGCTAGCGGGGGGGTACATCAACAGTTCTTC. It encodes CASSLVASGGVHQQFF.

This clone appeared a single time. The chain joins TRBV5-1 to TRBJ1-6, with no clear D. The CDR3 is 13 residues long. V was shortened by 4 bases and J by 5 bases, with 7 bases between the two germline ends. CDR1 and CDR2 (germline): SGHRS, YFSETQ. The DNA for the CDR3 is TGCGCCAGCAGCGCCGCCAATAATTCACCCCTCCACTTT. As protein: CASSAANNSPLHF.

The J gene is TRBJ1-6, the V gene TRBV9; D not certain. Per the germline V gene, CDR1 is SGDLS and CDR2 is YYNGEE. CDR3 length: 15 amino acids. Trimming stripped 0 bases from V and 10 bases from J, with 14 bases between. The CDR3 DNA reads as TGTGCCAGCAGCGTAGGAGGTGGGCAAGAGTCACCCCTCCACTTT. Its protein product is CASSVGGGQESPLHF.

The chain combines TRBV4-1 with TRBJ2-1, with TRBD1 matching 8 bases. The V gene end was trimmed by 0 bases and the J gene end by 2 bases; junction bases not matched to a gene: 3. The CDR3 length is 16 residues. Germline V gene lookup returns CDR1 MGHRA and CDR2 YSYEKL. The CDR3 loop reads CASSQDGTGPYNEQFF. The CDR3, as DNA: TGCGCCAGCAGCCAAGATGGGACAGGTCCCTACAATGAGCAGTTCTTC.

The V gene is TRBV27, the J gene TRBJ2-7, with D perhaps being TRBD1 or TRBD2 (5 bases each). Germline CDR1 reads MNHEY; CDR2 reads SMNVEV (reference sequence). Trimming left V 6 bases short and J 5 bases short, with 11 bases between. CDR3 length equals 12 residues. The CDR3 DNA follows: TGTGCCAGCAGATCGAGGGGAGACGAGCAGTACTTC. Its protein product is CASRSRGDEQYF.

This clone has only a few counts. This chain links TRBV2 with TRBJ1-5; TRBD1 aligns across 9 bases. V lost 7 bases to trimming and J lost 4 bases; unmatched junction nucleotides: 8. This CDR3 is 15 amino acids long. Germline V gene data show CDR1 as SNHLY and CDR2 as FYNNEI. CDR3 sequence (DNA): TGTGCCAGCACCGGGACAGGGTGGGTGAATCAGCCCCAGCATTTT. It yields the protein CASTGTGWVNQPQHF. Supplemented by reference TRBV2 and TRBJ1-5, the full variable domain reads EPEVTQTPSHQVTQMGQEVILRCVPISNHLYFYWYRQILGQKVEFLVSFYNNEISEKSEIFDDQFSVERPDGSNFTLKIRSTKLEDSAMYFCASTGTGWVNQPQHFGDGTRLSIL.